The present T cell receptor beta chain was sequenced within a study of identical twins. This clonotype was recorded at least ten times. The antigen remains unidentified. A universal primer site was added by template switching, and unique molecular identifiers were carried by the cDNA. TCRdb fed the 5' RACE reads into MiXCR, producing one record per CDR3 protein. The sample records 250,000 to 350,000 distinct CDR3 sequences, less than 9.5% being singletons. The study's findings and limits: A cross-sectional statistical analysis, not follow-up of the same donors, supported the conclusions. For cord blood, abundant beta clonotypes had fewer insertions, unlike memory repertoires, which showed none.

From germline, CDR1 is DFQATT and CDR2 SNEGSKA (reference sequence). This CDR3 is built from 13 residues. Trimming left V 3 bases short and J 6 bases short, with 15 bases between. These data are also associated with another study on yellow fever vaccine responses in identical twins.

The sequence was obtained from a young woman in good health. The chain links TRBV20-1 to TRBJ2-7; TRBD2 might be the D (6 bases). Specimen: CD8+ T cells sorted from blood. In nucleotides, the CDR3 is TGCAGTGCTAGCCTAGGGACTCCCTCCGAGCAGTACTTC. It yields the protein CSASLGTPSEQYF.